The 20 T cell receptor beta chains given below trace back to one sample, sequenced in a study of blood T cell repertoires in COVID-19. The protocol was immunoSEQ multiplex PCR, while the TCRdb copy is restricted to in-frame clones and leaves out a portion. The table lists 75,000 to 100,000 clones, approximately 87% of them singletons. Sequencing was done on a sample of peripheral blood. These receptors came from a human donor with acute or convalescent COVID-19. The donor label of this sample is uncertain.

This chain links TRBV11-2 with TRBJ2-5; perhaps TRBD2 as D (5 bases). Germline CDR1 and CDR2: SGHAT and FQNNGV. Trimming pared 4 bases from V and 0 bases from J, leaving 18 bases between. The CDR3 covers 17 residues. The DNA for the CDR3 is TGTGCCAGCAGCTCCGGTCGTGGACTTCCGTACCAAGAGACCCAGTACTTC. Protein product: CASSSGRGLPYQETQYF.

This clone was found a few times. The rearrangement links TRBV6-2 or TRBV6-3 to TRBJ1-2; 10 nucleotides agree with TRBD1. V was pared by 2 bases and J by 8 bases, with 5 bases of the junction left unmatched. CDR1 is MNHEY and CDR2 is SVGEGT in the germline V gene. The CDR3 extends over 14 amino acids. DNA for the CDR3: TGTGCCAGCAGTTACGCGACAGGGGGCGCGGGCTACACCTTC. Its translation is CASSYATGGAGYTF.

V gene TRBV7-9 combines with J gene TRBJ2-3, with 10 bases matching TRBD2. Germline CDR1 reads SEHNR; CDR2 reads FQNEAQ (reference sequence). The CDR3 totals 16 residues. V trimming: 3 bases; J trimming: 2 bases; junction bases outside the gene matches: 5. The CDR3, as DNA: TGTGCCAGCAGCTTTGCGAGCGGGGGGGCCACAGATACGCAGTATTTT. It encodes CASSFASGGATDTQYF. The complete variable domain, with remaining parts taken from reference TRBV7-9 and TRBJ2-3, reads DTGVSQNPRHKITKRGQNVTFRCDPISEHNRLYWYRQTLGQGPEFLTYFQNEAQLEKSRLLSDRFSAERPKGSFSTLEIQRTEQGDSAMYLCASSFASGGATDTQYFGPGTRLTVL.

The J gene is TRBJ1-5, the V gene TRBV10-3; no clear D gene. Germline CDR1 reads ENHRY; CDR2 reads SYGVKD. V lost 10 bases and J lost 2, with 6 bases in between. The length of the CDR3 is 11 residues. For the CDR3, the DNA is TGTGCCAGGCAACGCAATCAGCCCCAGCATTTT. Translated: CARQRNQPQHF.

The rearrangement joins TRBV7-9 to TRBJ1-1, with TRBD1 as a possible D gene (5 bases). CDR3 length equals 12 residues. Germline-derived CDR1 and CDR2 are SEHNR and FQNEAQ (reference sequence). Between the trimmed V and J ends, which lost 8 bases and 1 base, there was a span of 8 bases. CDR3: CASAGQNTEAFF. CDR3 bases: TGTGCCAGCGCGGGGCAGAACACTGAAGCTTTCTTT.

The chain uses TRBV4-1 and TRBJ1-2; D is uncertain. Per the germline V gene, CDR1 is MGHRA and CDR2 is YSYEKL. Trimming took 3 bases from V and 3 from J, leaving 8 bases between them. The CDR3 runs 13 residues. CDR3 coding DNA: TGCGCCAGCAGCCACCGAAGCGACTATGGCTACACCTTC. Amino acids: CASSHRSDYGYTF.

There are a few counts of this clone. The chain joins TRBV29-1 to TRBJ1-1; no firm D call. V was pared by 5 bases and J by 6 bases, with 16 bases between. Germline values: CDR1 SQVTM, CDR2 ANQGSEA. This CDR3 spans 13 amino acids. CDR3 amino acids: CSVFPSGSPEAFF. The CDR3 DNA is TGCAGCGTTTTCCCATCAGGTTCCCCTGAAGCTTTCTTT. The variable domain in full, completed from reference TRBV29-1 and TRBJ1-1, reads SAVISQKPSRDICQRGTSLTIQCQVDSQVTMMFWYRQQPGQSLTLIATANQGSEATYESGFVIDKFPISRPNLTFSTLTVSNMSPEDSSIYLCSVFPSGSPEAFFGQGTRLTVV.

The CDR3 nucleotides are TGTGCCAGCAGCCAAGAGAGGAGCTCTGGAAACACCATATATTTT. As protein: CASSQERSSGNTIYF. V and J are TRBV3-1 (or the pseudogene TRBV3-2) and TRBJ1-3; D gene uncertain. CDR1 is LGHDT and CDR2 is YNNKEL in the germline V gene (reference sequence). CDR3 length: 15 residues. Trimming cost V 0 bases and J 0 bases, with 6 bases left between them.

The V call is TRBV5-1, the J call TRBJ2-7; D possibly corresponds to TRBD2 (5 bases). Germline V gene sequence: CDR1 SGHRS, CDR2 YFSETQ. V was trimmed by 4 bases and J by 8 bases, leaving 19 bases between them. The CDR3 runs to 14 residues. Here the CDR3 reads CASSNPLGSLKQYF. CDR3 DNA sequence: TGCGCCAGCAGCAACCCCTTAGGGAGCCTCAAGCAGTACTTC. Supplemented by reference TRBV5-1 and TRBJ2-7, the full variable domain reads KAGVTQTPRYLIKTRGQQVTLSCSPISGHRSVSWYQQTPGQGLQFLFEYFSETQRNKGNFPGRFSGRQFSNSRSEMNVSTLELGDSALYLCASSNPLGSLKQYFGPGTRLTVT.

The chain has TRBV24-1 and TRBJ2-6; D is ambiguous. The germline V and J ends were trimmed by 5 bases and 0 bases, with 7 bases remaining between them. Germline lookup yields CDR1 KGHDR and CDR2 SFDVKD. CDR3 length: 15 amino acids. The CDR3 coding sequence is TGTGCCACCAGTGGGTGGAGCTCTGGGGCCAACGTCCTGACTTTC. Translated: CATSGWSSGANVLTF.

In DNA form, the CDR3 reads TGTGCCAGCAGCTTGACCAGCGGGGGGGCGGGGGCCACAGATACGCAGTATTTT. Amino acid sequence: CASSLTSGGAGATDTQYF. The chain uses TRBV11-2 and TRBJ2-3; 10 bases are a match to TRBD2. V dropped 3 bases and J dropped 2; count of bases not matched to a gene: 11. CDR1 and CDR2 (germline): SGHAT, FQNNGV. The CDR3 loop spans 18 amino acids.

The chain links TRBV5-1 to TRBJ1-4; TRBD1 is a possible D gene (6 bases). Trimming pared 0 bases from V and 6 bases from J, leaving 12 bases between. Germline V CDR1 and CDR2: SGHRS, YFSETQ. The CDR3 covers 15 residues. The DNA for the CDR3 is TGCGCCAGCAGCTTGGGCGGGGGGCGCGATGAAAAACTGTTTTTT. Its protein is CASSLGGGRDEKLFF.

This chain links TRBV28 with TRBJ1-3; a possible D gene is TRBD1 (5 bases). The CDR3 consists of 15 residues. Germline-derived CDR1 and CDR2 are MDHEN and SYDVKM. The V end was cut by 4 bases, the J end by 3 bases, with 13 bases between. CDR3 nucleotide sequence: TGTGCCAGCAGTTGGGGACTGATGGGTGGAAACACCATATATTTT. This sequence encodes CASSWGLMGGNTIYF.

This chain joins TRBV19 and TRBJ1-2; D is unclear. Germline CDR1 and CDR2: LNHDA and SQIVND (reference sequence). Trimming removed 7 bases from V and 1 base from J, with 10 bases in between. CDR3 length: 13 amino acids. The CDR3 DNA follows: TGTGCCAGTACCCGACACAATAACTATGGCTACACCTTC. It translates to CASTRHNNYGYTF.

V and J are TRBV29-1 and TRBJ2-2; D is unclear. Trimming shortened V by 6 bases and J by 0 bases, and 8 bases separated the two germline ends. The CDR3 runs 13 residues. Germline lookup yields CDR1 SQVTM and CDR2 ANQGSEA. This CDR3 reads CSVSAPNTGELFF. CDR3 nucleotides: TGCAGCGTAAGCGCCCCGAACACCGGGGAGCTGTTTTTT.

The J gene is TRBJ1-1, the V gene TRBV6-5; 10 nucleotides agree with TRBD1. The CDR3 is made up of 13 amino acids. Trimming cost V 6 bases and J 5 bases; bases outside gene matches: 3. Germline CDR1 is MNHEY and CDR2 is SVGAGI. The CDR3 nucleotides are TGTGCCAGCAGGACAGGGGGCGATACTGAAGCTTTCTTT. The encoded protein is CASRTGGDTEAFF.

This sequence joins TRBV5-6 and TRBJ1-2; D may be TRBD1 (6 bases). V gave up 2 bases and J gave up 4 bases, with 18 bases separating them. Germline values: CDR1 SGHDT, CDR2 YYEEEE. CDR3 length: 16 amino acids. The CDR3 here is CASSFGQLKGGYGYTF. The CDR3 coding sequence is TGTGCCAGCAGCTTCGGACAGCTCAAAGGGGGCTATGGCTACACCTTC.

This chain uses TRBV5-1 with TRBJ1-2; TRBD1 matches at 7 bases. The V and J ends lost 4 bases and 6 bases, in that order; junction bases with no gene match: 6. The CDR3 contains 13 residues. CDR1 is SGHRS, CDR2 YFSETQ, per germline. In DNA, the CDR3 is TGCGCCAGCAGCCTTTTTACAGGGGATGGCTACACCTTC. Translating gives CASSLFTGDGYTF.

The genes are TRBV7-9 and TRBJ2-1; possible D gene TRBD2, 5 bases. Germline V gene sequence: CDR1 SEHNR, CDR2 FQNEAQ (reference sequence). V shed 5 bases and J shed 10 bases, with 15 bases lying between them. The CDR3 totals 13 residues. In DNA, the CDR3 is TGTGCCAGCAGCCAGCGCGAGGGTGAAGAGCAGTTCTTC. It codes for CASSQREGEEQFF.

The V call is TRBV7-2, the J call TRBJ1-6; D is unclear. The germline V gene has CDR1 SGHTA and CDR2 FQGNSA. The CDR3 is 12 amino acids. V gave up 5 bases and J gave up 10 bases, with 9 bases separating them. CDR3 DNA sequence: TGTGCCAGCAGCACATTTCCGTCACCCCTCCACTTT. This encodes CASSTFPSPLHF. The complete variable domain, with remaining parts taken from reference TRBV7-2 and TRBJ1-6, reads GAGVSQSPSNKVTEKGKDVELRCDPISGHTALYWYRQSLGQGLEFLIYFQGNSAPDKSGLPSDRFSAERTGGSVSTLTIQRTQQEDSAVYLCASSTFPSPLHFGNGTRLTVT.